This TCR beta chain appears in the sequencing data of a study of T cell clonality in common variable immunodeficiency. General study findings and limits: In common variable immunodeficiency, TCR beta chains reportedly carried fewer deletions and N-nucleotide insertions.

Germline V gene lookup returns CDR1 ENHRY and CDR2 SYGVKD. This CDR3 region has 13 residues. Some clones are missing from TCRdb's copy, which holds only in-frame ones; the method was immunoSEQ multiplex PCR. The sample is made up of approximately 17,000 clones, none counted only once. There are many counts of this clone. Its antigen is not known. The read ends 3 residues early relative to the CDR3; the germline J gene fills the gap. The V and J genes are TRBV10-3 and TRBJ1-2, with 7 bases identical to TRBD1. This sequence was found in a human donor with common variable immunodeficiency. The sequenced sample was peripheral blood mononuclear cells. CDR3 DNA (partial): TGTGCCATCAGCGACAGGGATCTGGGGGGC. Translating gives CAISDRDLGG. In full, the CDR3 reads CAISDRDLGGYTF.